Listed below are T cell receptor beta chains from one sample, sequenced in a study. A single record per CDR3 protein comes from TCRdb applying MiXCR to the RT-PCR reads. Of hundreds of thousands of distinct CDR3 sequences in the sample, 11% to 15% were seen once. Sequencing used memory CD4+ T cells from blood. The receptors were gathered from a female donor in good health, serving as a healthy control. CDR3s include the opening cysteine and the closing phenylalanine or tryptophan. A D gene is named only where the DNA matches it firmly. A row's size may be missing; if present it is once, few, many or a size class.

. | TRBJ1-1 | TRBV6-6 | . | TGTGCCAGCAGTTACCCCCTAGCTTATCGCACTGAAGCTTTCTTT | CASSYPLAYRTEAFF
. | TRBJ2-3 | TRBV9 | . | TGTGCCAGCAGCGTAGAGTCAGATACGCAGTATTTT | CASSVESDTQYF
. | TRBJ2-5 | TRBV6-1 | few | TGTGCCAGCAGTGAAAATACATTCAGGGGAGAGACCCAGTACTTC | CASSENTFRGETQYF
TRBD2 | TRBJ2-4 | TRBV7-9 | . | TGTGCCAGCGCCTTAGGGGCGGGAGGGCCCAACATTCAGTACTTC | CASALGAGGPNIQYF
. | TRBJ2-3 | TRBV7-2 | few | TGTGCCAGCAGCTCCAACCAAGATACGCAGTATTTT | CASSSNQDTQYF
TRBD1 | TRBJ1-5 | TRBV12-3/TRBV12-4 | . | TGTGCCAGCAGCCCACTCCGGACAGGGGGCGACCAGCCCCAGCATTTT | CASSPLRTGGDQPQHF
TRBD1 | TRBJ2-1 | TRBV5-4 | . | TGTGCCAGCAGCTTCGACAGGGGGAATGAACAGTTCTTC | CASSFDRGNEQFF
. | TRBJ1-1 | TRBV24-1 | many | TGTGCCACCACCGGGGACGGTGGGCAAGCTTTCTTT | CATTGDGGQAFF
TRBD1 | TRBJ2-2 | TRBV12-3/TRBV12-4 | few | TGTGCCAGCAGCGGGGACAGGAACACCGGGGAGCTGTTTTTT | CASSGDRNTGELFF
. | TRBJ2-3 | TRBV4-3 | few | TGCGCCAGCAGCCAAGTAGGAACAGATACGCAGTATTTT | CASSQVGTDTQYF
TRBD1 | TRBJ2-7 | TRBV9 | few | TGTGCCAGCAGCGTAGGGTCCCAGGGGGCTTCCTACGAGCAGTACTTC | CASSVGSQGASYEQYF
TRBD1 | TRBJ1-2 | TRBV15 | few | TGTGCCACCAGCAGAACCCCCGGACAGGGTGTCTATGGCTACACCTTC | CATSRTPGQGVYGYTF
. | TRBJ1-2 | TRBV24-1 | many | TGTGCCACCAGTGGGCGACTGGGGGAGACGGATGGCTACACCTTC | CATSGRLGETDGYTF
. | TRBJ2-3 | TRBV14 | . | TGTGCCAGCAGCCAAAACGAGGACGATAAGCAGTATTTT | CASSQNEDDKQYF
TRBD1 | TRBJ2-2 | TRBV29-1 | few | TGCAGCACCCTAAACAGGGGGCGCGGGACCGGGGAGCTGTTTTTT | CSTLNRGRGTGELFF
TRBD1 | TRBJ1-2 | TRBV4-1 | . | TGCGCCAGCATCCCGACGGAAAACGACAGGGTCCTTGGCTACACCTTC | CASIPTENDRVLGYTF
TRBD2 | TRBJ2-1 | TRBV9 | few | TGTGCCAGCAGCGTAGCGGCGGGAGGGCCTTTCGGAACCTCCAATGAGCAGTTCTTC | CASSVAAGGPFGTSNEQFF
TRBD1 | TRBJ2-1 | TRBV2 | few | TGTGCCAGCGCCGGGACAGGGATGATTAATGAGCAGTTCTTC | CASAGTGMINEQFF
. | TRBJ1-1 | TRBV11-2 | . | TGTGCCAGCAGCTGGGGGGCAGGGGTTAGCACTGAAGCTTTCTTT | CASSWGAGVSTEAFF
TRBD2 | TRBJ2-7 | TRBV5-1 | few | TGCGCCAGCAGCTTGGCCGGGACTAGCCAACAGTACTTC | CASSLAGTSQQYF
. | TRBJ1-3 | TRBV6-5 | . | TGTGCCAGCAGTTACTCCCAGGGCTCTGGAAACACCATATATTTT | CASSYSQGSGNTIYF
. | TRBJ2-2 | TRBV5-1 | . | TGCGCCAGCAGCAACCGGCGCGCTAGCATGAACACCGGGGAGCTGTTTTTT | CASSNRRASMNTGELFF
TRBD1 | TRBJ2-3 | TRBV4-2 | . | TGTGCCAGCAGCCAAGAGCCTCCGACAGGGGGGACCCCATATACGCAGTATTTT | CASSQEPPTGGTPYTQYF
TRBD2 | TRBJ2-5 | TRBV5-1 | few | TGCGCCAGCAGCTTGATGACTAGCGGGAGGGGTGAGACCCAGTACTTC | CASSLMTSGRGETQYF
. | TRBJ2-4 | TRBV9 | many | TGTGCCAGCAGCCCGCCGGGAGGGGGCGGAAACATTCAGTACTTC | CASSPPGGGGNIQYF
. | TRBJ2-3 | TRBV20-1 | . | TGCAGTGCTAGGGGCCGTCAAGATACGCAGTATTTT | CSARGRQDTQYF
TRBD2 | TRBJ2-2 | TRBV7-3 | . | TGTGCCAGCAGCTTAGAGGCTAGCGGGTATTACACCGGGGAGCTGTTTTTT | CASSLEASGYYTGELFF
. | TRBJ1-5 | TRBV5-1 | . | TGCGCCAGCTCCAAAGAGGGAAGGAATCAGCCCCAGCATTTT | CASSKEGRNQPQHF
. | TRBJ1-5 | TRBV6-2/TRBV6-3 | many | TGTGCCAGCAGTGAGACAGGTTCCTTTTATAGCAATCAGCCCCAGCATTTT | CASSETGSFYSNQPQHF
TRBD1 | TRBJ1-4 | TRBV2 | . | TGTGCCAGCAGGGCAGGGGGCAGCGAAAAACTGTTTTTT | CASRAGGSEKLFF
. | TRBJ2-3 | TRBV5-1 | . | TGCGCCAGCAGTTGGCAGGGGACAGATACGCAGTATTTT | CASSWQGTDTQYF
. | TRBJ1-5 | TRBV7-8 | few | TGTGCCAGCAGCCCCCATTCCAGCCAGCCCCAGCATTTT | CASSPHSSQPQHF
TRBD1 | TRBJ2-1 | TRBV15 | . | TGTGCCACCAATTTGGACAGGGCGAACAATGAGCAGTTCTTC | CATNLDRANNEQFF
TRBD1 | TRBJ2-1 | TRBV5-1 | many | TGCGCCAGCAGTCTTAGCCCTACTACAGGGGATGAGCAGTTCTTC | CASSLSPTTGDEQFF
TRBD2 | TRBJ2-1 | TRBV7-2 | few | TGTGCCAGCAGCCCAGCGGGAGCATCCTACAATGAGCAGTTCTTC | CASSPAGASYNEQFF
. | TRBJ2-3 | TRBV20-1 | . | TGCAGTGCTAGTTGGGTAGCGGACCCCACAGATACGCAGTATTTT | CSASWVADPTDTQYF
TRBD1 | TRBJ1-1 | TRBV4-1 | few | TGCGCCAGCAGCCCATCAGTACTGGACAGGACGAACACTGAAGCTTTCTTT | CASSPSVLDRTNTEAFF
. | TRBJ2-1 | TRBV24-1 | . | TGTGCCACCAGTGATTTTGCCTCGGTGGTCTCCTACAATGAGCAGTTCTTC | CATSDFASVVSYNEQFF
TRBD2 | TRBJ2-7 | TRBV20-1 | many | TGCAGTGCTACCGGGACTAGCGGGAGCTACGAGCAGTACTTC | CSATGTSGSYEQYF
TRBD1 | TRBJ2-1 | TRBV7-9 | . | TGTGCCAGCAGCCCAGAGAGAGACAGGGGAAAGCAGTTCTTC | CASSPERDRGKQFF
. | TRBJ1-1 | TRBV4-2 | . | TGTGCCAGCAGCGCTCAACAGGGAACTGAAGCTTTCTTT | CASSAQQGTEAFF
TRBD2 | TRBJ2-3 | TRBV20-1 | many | TGCAGTGCCTCACGGACTAGCGGGAGGCCCCCAGATACGCAGTATTTT | CSASRTSGRPPDTQYF
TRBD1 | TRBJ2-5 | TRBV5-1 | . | TGCGCCAGCAGCCTGACAGGGGTCGGGGAGACCCAGTACTTC | CASSLTGVGETQYF
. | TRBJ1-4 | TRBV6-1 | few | TGTGCCAGCACCCAAACGGGGGTGGCTAATGAAAAACTGTTTTTT | CASTQTGVANEKLFF
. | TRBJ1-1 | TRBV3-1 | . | TGTGCCAGCAGCCCGGGGGGATATGAGTTCACTGAAGCTTTCTTT | CASSPGGYEFTEAFF
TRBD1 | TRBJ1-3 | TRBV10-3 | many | TGTGCCATCAGTGATGGGACAGGGGCTGGAAACACCATATATTTT | CAISDGTGAGNTIYF
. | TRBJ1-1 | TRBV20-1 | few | TGCAGTGCTAGAGATCGGGTGAACACTGAAGCTTTCTTT | CSARDRVNTEAFF
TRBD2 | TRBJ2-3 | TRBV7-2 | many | TGTGCCAGCAGCCTCTGGACTAGCGGGAGGGCCCATACGCAGTATTTT | CASSLWTSGRAHTQYF
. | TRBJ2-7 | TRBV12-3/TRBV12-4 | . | TGTGCCAGCAGCGATCAGTACGAGCAGTACTTC | CASSDQYEQYF
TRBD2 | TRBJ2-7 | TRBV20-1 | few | TGCAGTGCTAGAGGCAATAGCGGGGGGAGCCTCAAACTTCACTCCTACGAGCAGTACTTC | CSARGNSGGSLKLHSYEQYF
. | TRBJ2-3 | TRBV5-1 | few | TGCGCCAGCAGCTTGGATGCCTGGGCCCGTAGCACAGATACGCAGTATTTT | CASSLDAWARSTDTQYF
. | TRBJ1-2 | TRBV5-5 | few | TGTGCCAGCAGCTTGATAACGGATGTCTATGGCTACACCTTC | CASSLITDVYGYTF
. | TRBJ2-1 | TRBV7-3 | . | TGTGCCAGCAGCTTAGGTATTGGGGACCACAATGAGCAGTTCTTC | CASSLGIGDHNEQFF
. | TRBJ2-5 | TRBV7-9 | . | TGTGCCAGCAGCCCCCGGGCCGTCCAAGAGACCCAGTACTTC | CASSPRAVQETQYF
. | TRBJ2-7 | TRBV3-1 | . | TGTGCCAGCAGCCGAGGGACTGTCTCGCCCTACGAGCAGTACTTC | CASSRGTVSPYEQYF
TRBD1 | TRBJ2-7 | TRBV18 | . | TGTGCCAGCTCACCACCGGACAGGGGAGCCTACGAGCAGTACTTC | CASSPPDRGAYEQYF
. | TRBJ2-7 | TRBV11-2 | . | TGTGCCAGCAGCTTCCTGGGGAAGGCAGGCGAGCAGTACTTC | CASSFLGKAGEQYF